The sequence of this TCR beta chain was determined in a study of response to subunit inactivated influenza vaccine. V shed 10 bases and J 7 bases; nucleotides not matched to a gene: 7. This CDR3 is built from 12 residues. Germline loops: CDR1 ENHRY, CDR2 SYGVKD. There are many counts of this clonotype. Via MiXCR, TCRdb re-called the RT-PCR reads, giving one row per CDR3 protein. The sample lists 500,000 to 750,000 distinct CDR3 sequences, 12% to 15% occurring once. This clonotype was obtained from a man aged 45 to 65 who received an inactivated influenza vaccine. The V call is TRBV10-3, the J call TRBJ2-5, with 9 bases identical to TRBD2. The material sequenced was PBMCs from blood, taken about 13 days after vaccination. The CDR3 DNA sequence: TGTGCCACCGTAGCGGGAGAGGGGACCCAGTACTTC. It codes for CATVAGEGTQYF.